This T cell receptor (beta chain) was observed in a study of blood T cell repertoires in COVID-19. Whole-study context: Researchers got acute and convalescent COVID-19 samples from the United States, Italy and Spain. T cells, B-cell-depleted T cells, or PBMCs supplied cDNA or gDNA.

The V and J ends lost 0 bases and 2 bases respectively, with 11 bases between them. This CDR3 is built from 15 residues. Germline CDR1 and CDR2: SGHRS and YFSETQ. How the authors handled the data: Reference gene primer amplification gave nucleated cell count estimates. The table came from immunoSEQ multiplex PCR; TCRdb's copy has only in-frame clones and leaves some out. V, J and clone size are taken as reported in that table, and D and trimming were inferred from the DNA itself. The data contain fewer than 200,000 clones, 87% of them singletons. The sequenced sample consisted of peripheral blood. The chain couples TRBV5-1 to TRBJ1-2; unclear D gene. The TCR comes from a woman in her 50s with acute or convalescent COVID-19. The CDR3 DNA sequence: TGCGCCAGCAGCTTGGATCCGGGTGCAAACTATGGCTACACCTTC. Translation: CASSLDPGANYGYTF.